A selection of T cell receptor beta chains follows, all from one sample in a study of T cell changes during pregnancy in multiple sclerosis. TCRdb keeps only in-frame clones here, not all; method: immunoSEQ multiplex PCR. This sample has roughly 90,000 clones, with 94% found just once. The sequencing here drew on peripheral blood, taken in the third trimester of pregnancy. The receptors derive from a female donor with multiple sclerosis, enrolled in a pregnancy study. Each CDR3 is given with its conserved first and last residue. D genes are given only for firm matches. Expanded clones are given a class, and other clones once, few, many or no size at all.

d_call: TRBD2; v_call: TRBV27; j_call: TRBJ2-5; clone_size: -; cdr3_aa: CASSIISGREETQYF; cdr3_nt: TGTGCCAGCAGTATAATTAGCGGGAGGGAAGAGACCCAGTACTTC
d_call: -; v_call: TRBV27; j_call: TRBJ1-1; clone_size: -; cdr3_aa: CASSIGGNTEAFF; cdr3_nt: TGTGCCAGCAGTATAGGGGGGAACACTGAAGCTTTCTTT
d_call: -; v_call: TRBV9; j_call: TRBJ2-1; clone_size: -; cdr3_aa: CASSAGPTTEQFF; cdr3_nt: TGTGCCAGCAGCGCAGGGCCCACCACTGAGCAGTTCTTC
d_call: TRBD1; v_call: TRBV28; j_call: TRBJ2-7; clone_size: -; cdr3_aa: CASTRQSGTGLEQYF; cdr3_nt: TGTGCCAGCACCCGACAATCCGGGACAGGTCTCGAGCAGTACTTC
d_call: -; v_call: TRBV4-3; j_call: TRBJ2-1; clone_size: -; cdr3_aa: CASSPHGLLSSYNEQFF; cdr3_nt: TGCGCCAGCAGTCCCCACGGACTCCTGAGCTCCTACAATGAGCAGTTCTTC
d_call: TRBD1; v_call: TRBV6-1; j_call: TRBJ2-7; clone_size: once; cdr3_aa: CASSELAGTGSYEQYF; cdr3_nt: TGTGCCAGCAGTGAATTAGCCGGGACAGGGTCCTACGAGCAGTACTTC
d_call: -; v_call: TRBV4-2; j_call: TRBJ1-5; clone_size: -; cdr3_aa: CASSQDLTRSGQPQHF; cdr3_nt: TGTGCCAGCAGCCAAGACTTAACCAGGTCCGGACAGCCCCAGCATTTT
d_call: TRBD1; v_call: TRBV18; j_call: TRBJ2-1; clone_size: -; cdr3_aa: CASLIKQGLSEQFF; cdr3_nt: TGTGCCAGCCTTATCAAACAGGGGTTAAGTGAGCAGTTCTTC
d_call: TRBD1; v_call: TRBV28; j_call: TRBJ1-3; clone_size: once; cdr3_aa: CATHGGGGASGNTIYF; cdr3_nt: TGTGCCACCCATGGAGGAGGGGGCGCGAGTGGAAACACCATATATTTT
d_call: TRBD2; v_call: TRBV19; j_call: TRBJ2-3; clone_size: -; cdr3_aa: CASRTSGRADTQYF; cdr3_nt: TGTGCCAGTAGGACTAGCGGGAGGGCAGATACGCAGTATTTT